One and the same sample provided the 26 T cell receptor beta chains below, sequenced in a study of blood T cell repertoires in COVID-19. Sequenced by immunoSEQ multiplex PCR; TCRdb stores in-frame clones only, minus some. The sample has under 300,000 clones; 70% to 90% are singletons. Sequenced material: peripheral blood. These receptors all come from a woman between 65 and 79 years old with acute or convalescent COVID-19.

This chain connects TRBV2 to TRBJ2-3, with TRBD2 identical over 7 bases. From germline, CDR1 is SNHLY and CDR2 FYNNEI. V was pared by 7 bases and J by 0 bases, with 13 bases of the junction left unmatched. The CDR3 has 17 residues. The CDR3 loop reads CASIFLGLAASTDTQYF. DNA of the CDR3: TGTGCCAGCATTTTCTTAGGGCTAGCGGCTAGCACAGATACGCAGTATTTT.

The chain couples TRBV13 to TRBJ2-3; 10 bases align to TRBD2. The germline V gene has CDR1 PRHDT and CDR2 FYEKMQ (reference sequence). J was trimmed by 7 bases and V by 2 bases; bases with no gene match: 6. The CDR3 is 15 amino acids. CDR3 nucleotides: TGTGCCAGCAGCTTAAGAGGGACTAGCGCGAATACGCAGTATTTT. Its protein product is CASSLRGTSANTQYF. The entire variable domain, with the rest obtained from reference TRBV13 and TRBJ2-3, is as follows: AAGVIQSPRHLIKEKRETATLKCYPIPRHDTVYWYQQGPGQDPQFLISFYEKMQSDKGSIPDRFSAQQFSDYHSELNMSSLELGDSALYFCASSLRGTSANTQYFGPGTRLTVL.

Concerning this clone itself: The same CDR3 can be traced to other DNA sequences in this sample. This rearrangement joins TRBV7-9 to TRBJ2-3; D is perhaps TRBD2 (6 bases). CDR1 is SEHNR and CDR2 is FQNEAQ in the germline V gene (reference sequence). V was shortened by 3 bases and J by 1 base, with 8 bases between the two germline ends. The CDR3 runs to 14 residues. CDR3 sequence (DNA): TGTGCCAGCAGCTTGACGGGGGGCACAGATACGCAGTATTTT. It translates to CASSLTGGTDTQYF.

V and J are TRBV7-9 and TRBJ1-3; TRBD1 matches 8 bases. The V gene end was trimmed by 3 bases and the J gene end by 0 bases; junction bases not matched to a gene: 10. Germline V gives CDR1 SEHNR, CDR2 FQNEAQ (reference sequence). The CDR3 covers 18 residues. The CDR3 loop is CASSFSDREVYSGNTIYF. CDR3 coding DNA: TGTGCCAGCAGCTTCTCGGACAGGGAGGTATACTCTGGAAACACCATATATTTT. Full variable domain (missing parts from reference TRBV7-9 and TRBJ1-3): DTGVSQNPRHKITKRGQNVTFRCDPISEHNRLYWYRQTLGQGPEFLTYFQNEAQLEKSRLLSDRFSAERPKGSFSTLEIQRTEQGDSAMYLCASSFSDREVYSGNTIYFGEGSWLTVV.

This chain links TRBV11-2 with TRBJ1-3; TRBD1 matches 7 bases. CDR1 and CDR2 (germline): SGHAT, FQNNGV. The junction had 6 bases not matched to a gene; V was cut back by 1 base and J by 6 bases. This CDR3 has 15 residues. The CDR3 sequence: CASSLGGGTSNTIYF. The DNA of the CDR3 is TGTGCCAGCAGCTTAGGAGGGGGCACCTCAAACACCATATATTTT.

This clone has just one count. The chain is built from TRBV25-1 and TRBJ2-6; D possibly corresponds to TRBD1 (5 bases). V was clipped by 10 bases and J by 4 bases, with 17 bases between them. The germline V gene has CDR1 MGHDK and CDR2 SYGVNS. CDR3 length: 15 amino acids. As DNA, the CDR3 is TGTGCCACCACGACAGAACCGTCCGGGGCCAACGTCCTGACTTTC. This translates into CATTTEPSGANVLTF.

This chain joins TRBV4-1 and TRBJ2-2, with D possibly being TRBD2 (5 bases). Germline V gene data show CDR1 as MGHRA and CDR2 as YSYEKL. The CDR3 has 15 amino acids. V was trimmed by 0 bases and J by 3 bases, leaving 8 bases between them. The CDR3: CASSQDGLDTGELFF. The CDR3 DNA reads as TGCGCCAGCAGCCAAGATGGACTTGACACCGGGGAGCTGTTTTTT.

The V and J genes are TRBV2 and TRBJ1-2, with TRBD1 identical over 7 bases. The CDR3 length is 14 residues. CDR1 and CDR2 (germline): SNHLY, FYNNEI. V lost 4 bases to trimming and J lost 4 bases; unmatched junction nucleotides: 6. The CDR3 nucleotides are TGTGCCAGCAGTGGGGCCAGGGACAGCTATGGCTACACCTTC. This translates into CASSGARDSYGYTF. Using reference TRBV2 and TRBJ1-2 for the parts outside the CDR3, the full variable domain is EPEVTQTPSHQVTQMGQEVILRCVPISNHLYFYWYRQILGQKVEFLVSFYNNEISEKSEIFDDQFSVERPDGSNFTLKIRSTKLEDSAMYFCASSGARDSYGYTFGSGTRLTVV.

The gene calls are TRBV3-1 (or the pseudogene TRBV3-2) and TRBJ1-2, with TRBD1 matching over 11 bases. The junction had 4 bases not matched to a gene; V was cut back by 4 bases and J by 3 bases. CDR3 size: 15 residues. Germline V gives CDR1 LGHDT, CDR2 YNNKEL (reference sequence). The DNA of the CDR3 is TGTGCCAGCAGCCTCTTGGACAGGGGGCACTATGGCTACACCTTC. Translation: CASSLLDRGHYGYTF.

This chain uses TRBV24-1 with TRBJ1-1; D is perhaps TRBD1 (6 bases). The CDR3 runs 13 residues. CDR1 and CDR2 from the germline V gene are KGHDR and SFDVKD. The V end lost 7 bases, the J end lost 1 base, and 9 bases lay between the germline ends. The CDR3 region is CATSRGGNTEAFF. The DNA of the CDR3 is TGTGCCACCAGCAGGGGCGGGAACACTGAAGCTTTCTTT.

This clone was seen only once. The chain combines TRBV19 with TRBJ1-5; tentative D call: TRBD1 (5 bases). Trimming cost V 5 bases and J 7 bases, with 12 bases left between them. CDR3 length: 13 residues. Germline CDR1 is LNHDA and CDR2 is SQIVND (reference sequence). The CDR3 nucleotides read TGTGCCAGTAGTCGTCAGGGTAGGCAGCCCCAGCATTTT. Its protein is CASSRQGRQPQHF.

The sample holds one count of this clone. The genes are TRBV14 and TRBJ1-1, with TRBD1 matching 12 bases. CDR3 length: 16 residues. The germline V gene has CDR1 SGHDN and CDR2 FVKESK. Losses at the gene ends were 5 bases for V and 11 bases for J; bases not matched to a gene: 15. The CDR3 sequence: CASSNPGQGASDEAFF. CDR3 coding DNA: TGTGCCAGCAGCAATCCGGGACAGGGGGCGTCCGATGAGGCTTTCTTT.

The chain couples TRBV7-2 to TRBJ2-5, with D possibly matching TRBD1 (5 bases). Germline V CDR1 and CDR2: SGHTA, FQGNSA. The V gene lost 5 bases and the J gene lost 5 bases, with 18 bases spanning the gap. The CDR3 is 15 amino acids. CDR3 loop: CASSQGARGRETQYF. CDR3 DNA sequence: TGTGCCAGCAGCCAAGGGGCTAGGGGCCGGGAGACCCAGTACTTC.

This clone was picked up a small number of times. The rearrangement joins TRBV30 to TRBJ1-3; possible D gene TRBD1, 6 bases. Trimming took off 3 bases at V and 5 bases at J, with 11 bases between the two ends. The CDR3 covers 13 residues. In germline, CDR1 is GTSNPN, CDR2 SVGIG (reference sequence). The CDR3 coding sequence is TGTGCCTGGAGCGGACAGTTTCGAAACACCATATATTTT. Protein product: CAWSGQFRNTIYF.

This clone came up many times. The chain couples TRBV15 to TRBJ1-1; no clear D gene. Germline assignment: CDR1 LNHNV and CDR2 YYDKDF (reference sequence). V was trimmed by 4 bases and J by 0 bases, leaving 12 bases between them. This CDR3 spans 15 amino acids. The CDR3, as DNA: TGTGCCACCAGCAATCCCTACGTGGTGAACACTGAAGCTTTCTTT. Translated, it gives CATSNPYVVNTEAFF.

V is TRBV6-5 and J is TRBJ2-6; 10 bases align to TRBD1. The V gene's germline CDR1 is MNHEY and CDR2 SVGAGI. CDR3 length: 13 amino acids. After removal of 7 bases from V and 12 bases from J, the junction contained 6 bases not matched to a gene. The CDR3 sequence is CASIGGQGSVLTF. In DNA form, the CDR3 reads TGTGCCAGCATAGGGGGACAGGGGAGCGTCCTGACTTTC.

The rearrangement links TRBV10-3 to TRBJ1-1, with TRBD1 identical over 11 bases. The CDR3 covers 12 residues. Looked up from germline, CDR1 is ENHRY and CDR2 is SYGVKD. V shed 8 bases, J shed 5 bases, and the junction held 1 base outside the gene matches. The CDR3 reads CAIGDRGTEAFF. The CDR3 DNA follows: TGTGCCATCGGGGACAGGGGGACTGAAGCTTTCTTT.

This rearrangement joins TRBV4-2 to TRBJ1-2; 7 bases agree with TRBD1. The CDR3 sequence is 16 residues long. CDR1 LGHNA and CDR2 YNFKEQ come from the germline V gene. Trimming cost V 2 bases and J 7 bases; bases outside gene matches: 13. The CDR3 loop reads CASSQQGGGGFRGYTF. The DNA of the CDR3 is TGTGCCAGCAGCCAACAGGGGGGTGGAGGGTTCCGTGGCTACACCTTC.

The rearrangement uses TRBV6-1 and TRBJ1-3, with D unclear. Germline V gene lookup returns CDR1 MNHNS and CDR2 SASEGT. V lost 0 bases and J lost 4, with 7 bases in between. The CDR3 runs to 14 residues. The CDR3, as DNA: TGTGCCAGCAGTGAAGCGCTTCGGGGAAACACCATATATTTT. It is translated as CASSEALRGNTIYF.

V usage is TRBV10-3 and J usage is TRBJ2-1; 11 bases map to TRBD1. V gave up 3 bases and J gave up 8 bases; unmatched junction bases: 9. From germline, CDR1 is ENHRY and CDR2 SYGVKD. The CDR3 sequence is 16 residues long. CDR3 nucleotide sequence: TGTGCCATCAGTGACAAAAGGACAGGGGGCAAAGATGAGCAGTTCTTC. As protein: CAISDKRTGGKDEQFF.

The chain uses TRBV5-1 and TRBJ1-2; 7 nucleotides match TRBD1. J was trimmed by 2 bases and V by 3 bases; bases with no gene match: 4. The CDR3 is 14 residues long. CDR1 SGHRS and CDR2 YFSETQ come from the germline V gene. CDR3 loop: CASSYLGQNYGYTF. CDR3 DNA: TGCGCCAGCAGCTACCTGGGACAGAACTATGGCTACACCTTC. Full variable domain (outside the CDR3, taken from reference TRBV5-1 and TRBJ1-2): KAGVTQTPRYLIKTRGQQVTLSCSPISGHRSVSWYQQTPGQGLQFLFEYFSETQRNKGNFPGRFSGRQFSNSRSEMNVSTLELGDSALYLCASSYLGQNYGYTFGSGTRLTVV.

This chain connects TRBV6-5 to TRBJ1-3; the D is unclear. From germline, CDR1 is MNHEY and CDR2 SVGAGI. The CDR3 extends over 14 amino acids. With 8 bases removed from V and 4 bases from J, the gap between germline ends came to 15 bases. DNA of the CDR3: TGTGCCAGCGGGCAGACCGAAGGAGGAAACACCATATATTTT. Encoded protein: CASGQTEGGNTIYF.

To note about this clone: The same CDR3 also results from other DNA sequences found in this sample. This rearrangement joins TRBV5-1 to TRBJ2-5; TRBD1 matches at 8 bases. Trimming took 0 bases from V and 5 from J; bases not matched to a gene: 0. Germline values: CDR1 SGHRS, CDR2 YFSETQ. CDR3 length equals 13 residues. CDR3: CASSLGQGETQYF. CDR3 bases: TGCGCCAGCAGCTTGGGACAGGGGGAGACCCAGTACTTC.

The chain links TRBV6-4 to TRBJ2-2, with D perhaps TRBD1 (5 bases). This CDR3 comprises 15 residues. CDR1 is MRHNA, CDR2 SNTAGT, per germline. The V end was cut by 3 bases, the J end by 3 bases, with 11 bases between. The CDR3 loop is CASSDPRVDTGELFF. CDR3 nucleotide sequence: TGTGCCAGCAGTGATCCCAGGGTGGACACCGGGGAGCTGTTTTTT.

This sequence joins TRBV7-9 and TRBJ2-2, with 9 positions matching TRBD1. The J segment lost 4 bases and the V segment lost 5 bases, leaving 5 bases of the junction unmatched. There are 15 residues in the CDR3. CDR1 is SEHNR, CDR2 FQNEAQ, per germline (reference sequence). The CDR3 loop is CASSPGTGLTGELFF. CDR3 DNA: TGTGCCAGCAGCCCCGGGACAGGGCTCACCGGGGAGCTGTTTTTT.

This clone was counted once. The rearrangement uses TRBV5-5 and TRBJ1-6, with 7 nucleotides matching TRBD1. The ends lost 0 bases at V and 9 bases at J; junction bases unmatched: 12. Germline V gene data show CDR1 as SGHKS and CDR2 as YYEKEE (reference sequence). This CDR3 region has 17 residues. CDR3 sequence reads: CASSLAFLAGGFSPLHF. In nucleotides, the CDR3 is TGTGCCAGCAGCTTGGCCTTTCTGGCAGGGGGGTTTTCACCCCTCCACTTT. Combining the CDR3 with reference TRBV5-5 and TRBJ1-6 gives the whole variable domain DAGVTQSPTHLIKTRGQQVTLRCSPISGHKSVSWYQQVLGQGPQFIFQYYEKEERGRGNFPDRFSARQFPNYSSELNVNALLLGDSALYLCASSLAFLAGGFSPLHFGNGTRLTVT.